The next 20 T cell receptor beta chains were all read from a single sample in a study of cytomegalovirus exposure and HLA in healthy donors. Assay: immunoSEQ multiplex PCR; the TCRdb copy retains only in-frame clones and omits some. The table records approximately 150,000 clones, around 90% of them present only once. Sequenced material: PBMCs. These receptors were obtained from a man between 18 and 29 years old in good health and CMV-seropositive.

The rearrangement links TRBV14 to TRBJ1-1; D is undetermined. Germline V CDR1 and CDR2: SGHDN, FVKESK. Trimming took 5 bases from V and 8 from J, leaving 9 bases between them. The CDR3 totals 11 residues. As DNA, the CDR3 is TGTGCCAGCAGCGCCGGAGTGGAAGCTTTCTTT. Translation gives CASSAGVEAFF.

This rearrangement joins TRBV18 to TRBJ2-7, with D uncertain. V lost 3 bases to trimming and J lost 3 bases, with 9 bases between them. CDR3 length equals 13 residues. Looked up from germline, CDR1 is KGHSH and CDR2 is LQKENI. Here the CDR3 reads CASSPAQDYEQYF. The CDR3 DNA is TGTGCCAGCTCACCGGCCCAGGACTACGAGCAGTACTTC.

The genes are TRBV20-1 and TRBJ1-1, with TRBD1 as a possible D gene (5 bases). V lost 6 bases and J lost 7, with 9 bases in between. In germline, CDR1 is DFQATT, CDR2 SNEGSKA (reference sequence). CDR3 length equals 10 residues. In DNA, the CDR3 is TGCAGTGCCACCGACAGTGAAGCTTTCTTT. Amino acid sequence: CSATDSEAFF.

The V call is TRBV30, the J call TRBJ2-7, with 7 nucleotides matching TRBD1. The V gene end was trimmed by 4 bases and the J gene end by 5 bases; junction bases not matched to a gene: 8. Germline loops: CDR1 GTSNPN, CDR2 SVGIG (reference sequence). There are 13 residues in the CDR3. CDR3 residues: CAWKQGLLDEQYF. The CDR3 nucleotides read TGTGCCTGGAAACAGGGGCTTCTCGACGAGCAGTACTTC.

V and J are TRBV7-3 and TRBJ1-6; 9 bases are shared with TRBD1. J lost 10 bases, V lost 3 bases, and 4 bases had no gene match. CDR3 length equals 14 residues. The V gene's germline CDR1 is SGHTA and CDR2 FQGTGA. The CDR3 spells CASSLGQGKSPLHF. CDR3 bases: TGTGCCAGCAGCTTGGGACAGGGCAAATCACCCCTCCACTTT. The whole variable domain, filled in from reference TRBV7-3 and TRBJ1-6, reads GAGVSQTPSNKVTEKGKYVELRCDPISGHTALYWYRQSLGQGPEFLIYFQGTGAADDSGLPNDRFFAVRPEGSVSTLKIQRTERGDSAVYLCASSLGQGKSPLHFGNGTRLTVT.

V usage is TRBV5-1 and J usage is TRBJ2-7; 7 bases fit TRBD1. J was trimmed by 2 bases and V by 1 base; bases with no gene match: 3. The CDR3 is 14 residues long. Per the germline V gene, CDR1 is SGHRS and CDR2 is YFSETQ. The CDR3 loop reads CASSLWTGAYEQYF. CDR3 DNA: TGCGCCAGCAGCTTGTGGACAGGTGCCTACGAGCAGTACTTC.

The genes are TRBV6-1 and TRBJ2-4; 11 positions match TRBD2. V was pared by 1 base and J by 6 bases, with 5 bases of the junction left unmatched. CDR1 is MNHNS, CDR2 SASEGT, per germline. The CDR3 runs to 16 residues. The DNA of the CDR3 is TGTGCCAGCAGTGAAGATCTAGCGGGGGGTAGAAACATTCAGTACTTC. It encodes CASSEDLAGGRNIQYF.

This sequence joins TRBV6-5 and TRBJ2-7; TRBD2 might be the D (5 bases). Germline V lookup: CDR1 MNHEY, CDR2 SVGAGI. The CDR3 has 14 residues. V was cut by 2 bases and J by 0 bases, with 8 bases left in between. The CDR3 DNA reads as TGTGCCAGCAGTTACGTGGCGGGCTCCTACGAGCAGTACTTC. Amino acids: CASSYVAGSYEQYF.

This rearrangement joins TRBV6-1 to TRBJ2-1; 8 bases agree with TRBD1. Germline V gene lookup returns CDR1 MNHNS and CDR2 SASEGT. The V and J ends lost 3 bases and 3 bases, in that order; junction bases with no gene match: 4. The CDR3 totals 15 residues. The CDR3 DNA follows: TGTGCCAGCAGTGACGGACAGGGTCACTACAATGAGCAGTTCTTC. It specifies CASSDGQGHYNEQFF.

The V gene is TRBV4-1, the J gene TRBJ2-2; D may be TRBD1 (5 bases). CDR1 is MGHRA and CDR2 is YSYEKL in the germline V gene. The length of the CDR3 is 18 residues. Trimming pared 1 base from V and 0 bases from J, leaving 15 bases between. CDR3 residues: CASSQGFTGDSNTGELFF. CDR3 in DNA: TGCGCCAGCAGCCAAGGTTTCACAGGAGACTCGAACACCGGGGAGCTGTTTTTT.

This chain uses TRBV14 with TRBJ2-1, with TRBD2 matching 12 bases. The CDR3 has 15 amino acids. Looked up from germline, CDR1 is SGHDN and CDR2 is FVKESK. Trimming took 3 bases from V and 3 from J; bases not matched to a gene: 0. The CDR3 DNA reads TGTGCCAGCAGCCAGACTAGCGGGAGCTACAATGAGCAGTTCTTC. Protein: CASSQTSGSYNEQFF.

The gene calls are TRBV6-5 and TRBJ2-4, with D possibly matching TRBD2 (6 bases). CDR1 is MNHEY, CDR2 SVGAGI, per germline. Trimming shortened V by 2 bases and J by 8 bases, and 16 bases separated the two germline ends. This CDR3 comprises 15 residues. DNA of the CDR3: TGTGCCAGCAGTTACCGGCCGGGGGAGGTAGACATTCAGTACTTC. Protein: CASSYRPGEVDIQYF.

The chain combines TRBV27 with TRBJ2-3; 7 bases fit TRBD1. The junction had 3 bases not matched to a gene; V was cut back by 2 bases and J by 1 base. The CDR3 runs to 15 residues. Germline loops: CDR1 MNHEY, CDR2 SMNVEV (reference sequence). The CDR3 DNA reads as TGTGCCAGCAGTTTAAGGGGGCTCGGCACAGATACGCAGTATTTT. Translated: CASSLRGLGTDTQYF.

The chain couples TRBV11-2 to TRBJ2-7, with TRBD1 as a possible D gene (6 bases). The V and J ends lost 3 bases and 3 bases respectively, with 9 bases between them. CDR3 size: 13 residues. Germline V lookup: CDR1 SGHAT, CDR2 FQNNGV. The CDR3 DNA follows: TGTGCCAGCAGCTTGCACAGGGACTACGAGCAGTACTTC. This sequence encodes CASSLHRDYEQYF.

This chain joins TRBV5-6 and TRBJ2-7, with D perhaps TRBD2 (6 bases). Germline V gene data show CDR1 as SGHDT and CDR2 as YYEEEE. Trimming took 1 base from V and 4 from J, leaving 12 bases between them. The CDR3 extends over 14 amino acids. The CDR3 bases are TGTGCCAGCAGCTTGTTCGGGACTGCTTACGAGCAGTACTTC. Its protein is CASSLFGTAYEQYF.

The chain uses TRBV11-2 and TRBJ2-5; 9 bases map to TRBD1. V was pared by 1 base and J by 5 bases, with 5 bases of the junction left unmatched. The CDR3 extends over 15 amino acids. Germline values: CDR1 SGHAT, CDR2 FQNNGV. The CDR3 sequence: CASSLGATGGETQYF. In nucleotides, the CDR3 is TGTGCCAGCAGCTTAGGTGCGACAGGGGGGGAGACCCAGTACTTC. Full variable domain (remainder filled in from reference TRBV11-2 and TRBJ2-5): EAGVAQSPRYKIIEKRQSVAFWCNPISGHATLYWYQQILGQGPKLLIQFQNNGVVDDSQLPKDRFSAERLKGVDSTLKIQPAKLEDSAVYLCASSLGATGGETQYFGPGTRLLVL.

This chain connects TRBV11-1 to TRBJ1-3; TRBD1 matches at 9 bases. This CDR3 has 16 amino acids. V lost 3 bases, J lost 6 bases, and 9 bases stayed unmatched. From germline, CDR1 is SGHAT and CDR2 FQDESV (reference sequence). For the CDR3, the DNA is TGTGCCAGCAGCTTTGGGACAGGGAATATATTAAACACCATATATTTT. It specifies CASSFGTGNILNTIYF.

This clone was seen a single time. V and J are TRBV28 and TRBJ1-2; TRBD1 is a possible D gene (6 bases). The CDR3 is 13 residues long. Trimming removed 7 bases from V and 1 base from J, with 10 bases in between. Per the germline V gene, CDR1 is MDHEN and CDR2 is SYDVKM. The CDR3 DNA is TGTGCCAGCACCTGGGGGCGTAACTATGGCTACACCTTC. Amino acid sequence: CASTWGRNYGYTF.

The chain links TRBV5-1 to TRBJ2-3, with 10 bases matching TRBD2. The V gene's germline CDR1 is SGHRS and CDR2 YFSETQ. CDR3 length: 16 amino acids. V shed 0 bases and J 2 bases; nucleotides not matched to a gene: 3. CDR3 sequence: CASSLGTSGTTDTQYF. The CDR3 region has the DNA TGCGCCAGCAGCTTGGGGACTAGCGGCACCACAGATACGCAGTATTTT.

To note about this clone: This CDR3 fails to terminate in the conserved phenylalanine or tryptophan, so it likely reflects a read error. The rearrangement links TRBV27 to TRBJ1-2; 10 bases match TRBD1. The CDR3 spans 14 residues. CDR1 MNHEY and CDR2 SMNVEV come from the germline V gene (reference sequence). V was pared by 5 bases and J by 7 bases, with 7 bases of the junction left unmatched. The CDR3 is CASSPQRDRGGYTL. CDR3 coding DNA: TGTGCCAGCAGTCCACAAAGGGACAGGGGTGGCTACACCCTC.